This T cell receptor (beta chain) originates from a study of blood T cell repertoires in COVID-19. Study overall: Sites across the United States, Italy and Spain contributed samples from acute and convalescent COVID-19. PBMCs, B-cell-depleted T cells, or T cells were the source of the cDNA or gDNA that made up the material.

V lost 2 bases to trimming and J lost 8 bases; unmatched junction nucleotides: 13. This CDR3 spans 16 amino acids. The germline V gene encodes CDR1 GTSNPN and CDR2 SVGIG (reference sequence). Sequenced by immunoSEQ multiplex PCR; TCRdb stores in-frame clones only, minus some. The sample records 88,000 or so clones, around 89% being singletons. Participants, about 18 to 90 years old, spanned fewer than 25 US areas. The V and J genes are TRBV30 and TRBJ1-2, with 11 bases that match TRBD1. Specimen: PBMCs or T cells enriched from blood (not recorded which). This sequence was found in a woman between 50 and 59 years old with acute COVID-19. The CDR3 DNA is TGTGCCTGGAGTCGACCGGGACAGGGGGAGGATTTCGGCTACACCTTC. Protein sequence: CAWSRPGQGEDFGYTF.